A selection of T cell receptor beta chains follows, all from one sample in a study of T cell changes during pregnancy in multiple sclerosis. Only in-frame clones appear in the TCRdb table, and some are missing; sequencing was by immunoSEQ multiplex PCR. Of under 100,000 clones listed, 90% to 95% are singletons. Sequencing used peripheral blood, obtained in the second trimester of pregnancy. All receptors come from a female donor with multiple sclerosis, enrolled in a pregnancy study. CDR3s include the opening cysteine and the closing phenylalanine or tryptophan. The D gene is left open where the match is weak. Rows give clone size only sometimes, using once, few, many, or a class for an expanded clone.

J gene: TRBJ1-2
V gene: TRBV2
clone size: NA
D gene: NA
CDR3 DNA: TGTGCCAGCGAGACACCACGTAACTATGGCTACACCTTC
CDR3 protein: CASETPRNYGYTF

J gene: TRBJ1-1
V gene: TRBV6-4
clone size: NA
D gene: NA
CDR3 DNA: TGTGCCAGCAGTGACTCGTGCACTGGGGGCGACACTGAAGCTTTCTTT
CDR3 protein: CASSDSCTGGDTEAFF

J gene: TRBJ2-7
V gene: TRBV6-5
clone size: NA
D gene: NA
CDR3 DNA: TGTGCCAGCAGCCACAAACAAACAGGGTTAAACGAGCAGTACTTC
CDR3 protein: CASSHKQTGLNEQYF

J gene: TRBJ2-7
V gene: TRBV18
clone size: NA
D gene: TRBD1
CDR3 DNA: TGTGCCAGCTCGCCCGGGACAGGGGGCTACGAGCAGTACTTC
CDR3 protein: CASSPGTGGYEQYF

J gene: TRBJ2-1
V gene: TRBV5-4
clone size: NA
D gene: NA
CDR3 DNA: TGTGCCAGCAGCTTGAAGGGGACTCACAATGAGCAGTTCTTC
CDR3 protein: CASSLKGTHNEQFF

J gene: TRBJ2-1
V gene: TRBV2
clone size: NA
D gene: NA
CDR3 DNA: TGTGCCAGCATCAGCGGCTCGGTTTCAAACTCCTACAATGAGCAGTTCTTC
CDR3 protein: CASISGSVSNSYNEQFF

J gene: TRBJ2-5
V gene: TRBV7-2
clone size: NA
D gene: NA
CDR3 DNA: TGTGCCAGCAGCTTGGGGCAGGTATCCACCGAGACCCAGTACTTC
CDR3 protein: CASSLGQVSTETQYF

J gene: TRBJ2-7
V gene: TRBV4-1
clone size: NA
D gene: TRBD1
CDR3 DNA: TGCGCCAGCAGCCAAAGTGGGACAGGGGGCGAGAGCTACGAGCAGTACTTC
CDR3 protein: CASSQSGTGGESYEQYF

J gene: TRBJ2-3
V gene: TRBV4-1
clone size: NA
D gene: NA
CDR3 DNA: TGCGCCAGCAGCGTCGGGGCGGGGAAGAGGGGCACAGATACGCAGTATTTT
CDR3 protein: CASSVGAGKRGTDTQYF

J gene: TRBJ1-1
V gene: TRBV28
clone size: NA
D gene: NA
CDR3 DNA: TGTGCCACCACCCCGGAGGGGTTGACCTTCATGAACACTGAAGCTTTCTTT
CDR3 protein: CATTPEGLTFMNTEAFF

J gene: TRBJ1-5
V gene: TRBV5-6
clone size: NA
D gene: NA
CDR3 DNA: TGTGCCAGCAGCTTGAGGGGTACAGAAAATAGCAATCAGCCCCAGCATTTT
CDR3 protein: CASSLRGTENSNQPQHF

J gene: TRBJ1-2
V gene: TRBV6-6
clone size: NA
D gene: NA
CDR3 DNA: TGTGCCAGCAGGCGGGGGGACTATGGCTACACCTTC
CDR3 protein: CASRRGDYGYTF

J gene: TRBJ2-7
V gene: TRBV27
clone size: NA
D gene: NA
CDR3 DNA: TGTGCCAGCAGTCCAACAGGTAGCACCTACGAGCAGTACTTC
CDR3 protein: CASSPTGSTYEQYF

J gene: TRBJ1-3
V gene: TRBV5-4
clone size: NA
D gene: NA
CDR3 DNA: TGTGCCAGCAGCTCAAGACAGGAGAGCTCTGGAAACACCATATATTTT
CDR3 protein: CASSSRQESSGNTIYF

J gene: TRBJ2-1
V gene: TRBV5-1
clone size: NA
D gene: NA
CDR3 DNA: TGCGCCAGTTACCGGACAGCGCCGGGGGCTTATAGCGGGACAGATGAGCAGTTCTTC
CDR3 protein: CASYRTAPGAYSGTDEQFF

J gene: TRBJ2-7
V gene: TRBV5-4
clone size: NA
D gene: NA
CDR3 DNA: TGTGCCAGCGCCGACCGGGCTAGCGCCTCCTACGAGCAGTACTTC
CDR3 protein: CASADRASASYEQYF

J gene: TRBJ1-2
V gene: TRBV6-1
clone size: NA
D gene: NA
CDR3 DNA: TGTGCCAGCAGTGACTACAGGACCTCATTAGCTAACTATGGCTACACCTTC
CDR3 protein: CASSDYRTSLANYGYTF

J gene: TRBJ2-1
V gene: TRBV27
clone size: NA
D gene: TRBD2
CDR3 DNA: TGTGCCAGCAGTTTGGGACTAGCCTACAATGAGCAGTTCTTC
CDR3 protein: CASSLGLAYNEQFF

J gene: TRBJ2-1
V gene: TRBV5-1
clone size: NA
D gene: NA
CDR3 DNA: TGCGCCAGCAGCTTGGCGGTGAATGAGCAGTTCTTC
CDR3 protein: CASSLAVNEQFF

J gene: TRBJ1-5
V gene: TRBV28
clone size: NA
D gene: NA
CDR3 DNA: TGTGCCAGCAGTCCCTTCCCGGACAGCTATAGCAATCAGCCCCAGCATTTT
CDR3 protein: CASSPFPDSYSNQPQHF

J gene: TRBJ2-7
V gene: TRBV13
clone size: NA
D gene: TRBD1
CDR3 DNA: TGTGCCAGCAGCTTAGGAGACAGGGTAATGCCATACGAGCAGTACTTC
CDR3 protein: CASSLGDRVMPYEQYF

J gene: TRBJ2-5
V gene: TRBV9
clone size: NA
D gene: NA
CDR3 DNA: TGTGCCAGCAGCGCCGGGAAACAAGAGACCCAGTACTTC
CDR3 protein: CASSAGKQETQYF

J gene: TRBJ2-6
V gene: TRBV18
clone size: NA
D gene: NA
CDR3 DNA: TGTGCCAGCTCACCAAACAGGGAAGCTGGGGCCAACGTCCTGACTTTC
CDR3 protein: CASSPNREAGANVLTF

J gene: TRBJ2-7
V gene: TRBV4-1
clone size: NA
D gene: TRBD2
CDR3 DNA: TGCGCCAGCAGCCACATAGCGGGAGTTAACGAGCAGTACTTC
CDR3 protein: CASSHIAGVNEQYF

J gene: TRBJ2-1
V gene: TRBV29-1
clone size: NA
D gene: TRBD1
CDR3 DNA: TGCAGCGTTGAACTTCTCCCAACTCGGGACAGATCTATCGATGAGCAGTTCTTC
CDR3 protein: CSVELLPTRDRSIDEQFF

J gene: TRBJ1-4
V gene: TRBV7-2
clone size: NA
D gene: NA
CDR3 DNA: TGTGCCAGCAGCCCCCACAGGGCCTTGAATGAAAAACTGTTTTTT
CDR3 protein: CASSPHRALNEKLFF

J gene: TRBJ2-5
V gene: TRBV5-1
clone size: NA
D gene: TRBD2
CDR3 DNA: TGCGCCAGCAGACCCGGACTAGCGGCACTACAAGAGACCCAGTACTTC
CDR3 protein: CASRPGLAALQETQYF

J gene: TRBJ2-7
V gene: TRBV6-1
clone size: NA
D gene: NA
CDR3 DNA: TGTGCCAGCCTTGAGGTAGGCCAAGTCTACGAGCAGTACTTC
CDR3 protein: CASLEVGQVYEQYF

J gene: TRBJ1-1
V gene: TRBV25-1
clone size: NA
D gene: TRBD1
CDR3 DNA: TGTGCCAGCAGTGACCAGGGACAGGGGCTCGTCACTGAAGCTTTCTTT
CDR3 protein: CASSDQGQGLVTEAFF

J gene: TRBJ2-1
V gene: TRBV7-9
clone size: once
D gene: TRBD2
CDR3 DNA: TGTGCCAGCAGTCGGGGACTAGCGGGGCCGAACGGGCAGTTCTTC
CDR3 protein: CASSRGLAGPNGQFF

J gene: TRBJ1-5
V gene: TRBV27
clone size: once
D gene: NA
CDR3 DNA: TGTGCCAGCAGTCTTACCGGGACGGGAGGTGGCAATCAGCCCCAGCATTTT
CDR3 protein: CASSLTGTGGGNQPQHF

J gene: TRBJ2-7
V gene: TRBV7-3
clone size: NA
D gene: NA
CDR3 DNA: TGTGCCAGCAGCTTAACGGGACTTTCGGGGGAGCAGTACTTC
CDR3 protein: CASSLTGLSGEQYF

J gene: TRBJ2-1
V gene: TRBV15
clone size: NA
D gene: TRBD2
CDR3 DNA: TGTGCCACCAGCAGAGATGTGGCTAGCGGCAATGAGCAGTTCTTC
CDR3 protein: CATSRDVASGNEQFF

J gene: TRBJ2-2
V gene: TRBV4-3
clone size: NA
D gene: TRBD2
CDR3 DNA: TGCGCCAGCAGCCGATCCGGGACTACCCTGAACACCGGGGAGCTGTTTTTT
CDR3 protein: CASSRSGTTLNTGELFF